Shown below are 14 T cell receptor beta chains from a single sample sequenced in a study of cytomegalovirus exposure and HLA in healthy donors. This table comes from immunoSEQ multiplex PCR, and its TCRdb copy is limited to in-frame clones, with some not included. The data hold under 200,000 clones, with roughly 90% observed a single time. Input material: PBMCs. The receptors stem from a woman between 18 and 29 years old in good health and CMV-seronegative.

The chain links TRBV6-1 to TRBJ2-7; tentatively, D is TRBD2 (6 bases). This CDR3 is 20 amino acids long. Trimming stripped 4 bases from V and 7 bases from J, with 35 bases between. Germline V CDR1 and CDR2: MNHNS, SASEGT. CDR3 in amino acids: CASSGGVMGPRTVPWREQYF. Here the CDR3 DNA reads TGTGCCAGCAGTGGGGGGGTGATGGGGCCACGAACAGTCCCTTGGCGGGAGCAGTACTTC.

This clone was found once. For the CDR3, the DNA is TGCGCCAGCAGCTTGGACTACACCGGGGAGCTGTTTTTT. Translation gives CASSLDYTGELFF. V and J are TRBV5-1 and TRBJ2-2; D gene ambiguous. CDR1 is SGHRS and CDR2 is YFSETQ in the germline V gene. CDR3 length: 13 residues. The V and J ends lost 0 bases and 3 bases respectively, with 3 bases between them. Full variable domain (missing parts from reference TRBV5-1 and TRBJ2-2): KAGVTQTPRYLIKTRGQQVTLSCSPISGHRSVSWYQQTPGQGLQFLFEYFSETQRNKGNFPGRFSGRQFSNSRSEMNVSTLELGDSALYLCASSLDYTGELFFGEGSRLTVL.

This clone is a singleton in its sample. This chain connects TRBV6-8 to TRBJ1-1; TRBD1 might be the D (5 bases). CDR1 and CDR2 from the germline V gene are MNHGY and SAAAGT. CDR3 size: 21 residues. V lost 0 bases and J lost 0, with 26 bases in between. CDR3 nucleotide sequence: TGTGCCAGCAGTTACTCGGGCCTCCCGGGGGGACCCGGTAGCATGAACACTGAAGCTTTCTTT. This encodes CASSYSGLPGGPGSMNTEAFF.

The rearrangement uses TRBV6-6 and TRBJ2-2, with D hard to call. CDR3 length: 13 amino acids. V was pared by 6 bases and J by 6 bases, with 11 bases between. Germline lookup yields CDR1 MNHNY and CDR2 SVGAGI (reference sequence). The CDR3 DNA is TGTGCCAGCAGATACAGCGAGTCCGGGGAGCTGTTTTTT. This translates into CASRYSESGELFF.

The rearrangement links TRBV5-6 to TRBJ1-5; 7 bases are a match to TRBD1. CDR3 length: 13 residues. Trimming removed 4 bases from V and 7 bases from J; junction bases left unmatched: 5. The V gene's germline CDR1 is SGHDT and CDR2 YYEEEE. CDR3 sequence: CASSRQGGQPQHF. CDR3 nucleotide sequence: TGTGCCAGCAGCAGACAGGGTGGCCAGCCCCAGCATTTT.

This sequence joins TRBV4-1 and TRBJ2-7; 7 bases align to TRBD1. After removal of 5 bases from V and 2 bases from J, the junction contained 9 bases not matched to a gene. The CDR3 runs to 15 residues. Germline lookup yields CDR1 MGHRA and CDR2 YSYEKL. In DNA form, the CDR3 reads TGCGCCAGCAGCTATAACAGACAGGGCACCTACGAGCAGTACTTC. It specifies CASSYNRQGTYEQYF.

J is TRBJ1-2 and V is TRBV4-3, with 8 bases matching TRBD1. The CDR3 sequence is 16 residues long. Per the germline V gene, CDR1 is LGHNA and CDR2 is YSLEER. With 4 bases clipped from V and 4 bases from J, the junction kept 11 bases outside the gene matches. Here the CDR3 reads CASSPRTRQGFYGYTF. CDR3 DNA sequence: TGCGCCAGCAGCCCACGAACCCGACAGGGGTTCTATGGCTACACCTTC.

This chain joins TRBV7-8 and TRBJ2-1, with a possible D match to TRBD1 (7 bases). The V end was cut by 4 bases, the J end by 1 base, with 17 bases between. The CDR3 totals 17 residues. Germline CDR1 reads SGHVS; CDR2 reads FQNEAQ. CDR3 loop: CASSSDLQGRSYNEQFF. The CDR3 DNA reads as TGTGCCAGCAGCTCGGACCTACAGGGGAGGTCCTACAATGAGCAGTTCTTC.

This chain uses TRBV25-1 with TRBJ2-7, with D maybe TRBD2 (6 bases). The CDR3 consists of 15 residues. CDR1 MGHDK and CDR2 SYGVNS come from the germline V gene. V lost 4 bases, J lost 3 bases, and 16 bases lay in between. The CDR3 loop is CASSAPGGAGYEQYF. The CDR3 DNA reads TGTGCCAGCAGTGCCCCCGGGGGTGCGGGCTACGAGCAGTACTTC.

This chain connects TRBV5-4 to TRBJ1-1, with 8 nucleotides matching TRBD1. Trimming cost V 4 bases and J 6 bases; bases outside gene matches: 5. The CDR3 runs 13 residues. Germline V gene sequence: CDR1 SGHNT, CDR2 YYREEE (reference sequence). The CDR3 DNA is TGTGCCAGCAGCCAAAAGACAGGGGCTGAAGCTTTCTTT. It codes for CASSQKTGAEAFF. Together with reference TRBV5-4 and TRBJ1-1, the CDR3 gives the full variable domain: ETGVTQSPTHLIKTRGQQVTLRCSSQSGHNTVSWYQQALGQGPQFIFQYYREEENGRGNFPPRFSGLQFPNYSSELNVNALELDDSALYLCASSQKTGAEAFFGQGTRLTVV.

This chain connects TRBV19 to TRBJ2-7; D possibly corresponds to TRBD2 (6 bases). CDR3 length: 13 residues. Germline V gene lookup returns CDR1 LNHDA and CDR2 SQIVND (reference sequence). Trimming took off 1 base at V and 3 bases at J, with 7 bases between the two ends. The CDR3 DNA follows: TGTGCCAGTAGTATAGGGAGGGACTACGAGCAGTACTTC. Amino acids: CASSIGRDYEQYF. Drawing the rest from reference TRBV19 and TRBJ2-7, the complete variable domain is DGGITQSPKYLFRKEGQNVTLSCEQNLNHDAMYWYRQDPGQGLRLIYYSQIVNDFQKGDIAEGYSVSREKKESFPLTVTSAQKNPTAFYLCASSIGRDYEQYFGPGTRLTVT.

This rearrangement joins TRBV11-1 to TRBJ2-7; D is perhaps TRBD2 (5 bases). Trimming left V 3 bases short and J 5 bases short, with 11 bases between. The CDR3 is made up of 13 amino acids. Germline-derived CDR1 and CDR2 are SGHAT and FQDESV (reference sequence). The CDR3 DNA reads TGTGCCAGCAGCTTCCGAGGGAGCAACGAGCAGTACTTC. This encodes CASSFRGSNEQYF.

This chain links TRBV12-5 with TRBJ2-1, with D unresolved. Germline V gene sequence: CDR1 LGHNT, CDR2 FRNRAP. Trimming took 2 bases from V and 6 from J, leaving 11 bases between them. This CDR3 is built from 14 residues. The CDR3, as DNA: TGTGCTAGTGGTTTGACCGTAGTCCCCAATGAGCAGTTCTTC. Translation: CASGLTVVPNEQFF.

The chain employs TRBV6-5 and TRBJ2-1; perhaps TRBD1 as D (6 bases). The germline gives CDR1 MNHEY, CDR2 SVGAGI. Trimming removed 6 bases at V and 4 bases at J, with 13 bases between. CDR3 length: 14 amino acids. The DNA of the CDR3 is TGTGCCAGCAGCCTAGACAGGCTTTACAATGAGCAGTTCTTC. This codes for CASSLDRLYNEQFF.